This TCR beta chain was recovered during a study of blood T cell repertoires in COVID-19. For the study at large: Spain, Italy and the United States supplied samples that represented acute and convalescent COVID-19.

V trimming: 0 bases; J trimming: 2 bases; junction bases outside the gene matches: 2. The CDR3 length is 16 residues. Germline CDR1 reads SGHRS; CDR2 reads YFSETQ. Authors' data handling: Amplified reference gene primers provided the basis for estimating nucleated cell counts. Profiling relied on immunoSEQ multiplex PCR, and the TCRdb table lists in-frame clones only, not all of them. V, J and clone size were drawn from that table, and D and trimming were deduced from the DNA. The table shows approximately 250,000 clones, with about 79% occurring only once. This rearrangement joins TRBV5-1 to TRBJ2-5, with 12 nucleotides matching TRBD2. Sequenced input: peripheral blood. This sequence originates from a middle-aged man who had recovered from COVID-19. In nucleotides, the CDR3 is TGCGCCAGCAGCTTGGCCGGGACTAGCGGGCAAGAGACCCAGTACTTC. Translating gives CASSLAGTSGQETQYF. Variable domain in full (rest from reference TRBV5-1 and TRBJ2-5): KAGVTQTPRYLIKTRGQQVTLSCSPISGHRSVSWYQQTPGQGLQFLFEYFSETQRNKGNFPGRFSGRQFSNSRSEMNVSTLELGDSALYLCASSLAGTSGQETQYFGPGTRLLVL.